This record concerns one TCR beta chain sequence. The antigen is unknown. Combining a sample-barcoded 5' primer with a J-beta primer mix, a second PCR ran for about 7 to 12 cycles. Every cDNA was tagged by a template-switch adaptor with 12 random nucleotides. TCRdb passed the 5' RACE reads through MiXCR, listing each CDR3 protein once. The repertoire holds 650,000 to 700,000 distinct CDR3 sequences, with under 65% as singletons. It was around 9 milliliters of peripheral blood that were drawn from each donor. This sample was taken from a study of blood T cells in healthy people across ages. Study observations and caveats: TCR beta diversity per million T cells fell roughly linearly with age.

The CDR3 consists of 15 residues. The clonotype originates from a woman of 80 years or more in good health. J is TRBJ2-2 and V is TRBV21-1; no DNA check was done on the table's D call, TRBD2. TRBV21-1 is given as a pseudogene. The sequencing sample was made of blood. CDR3: CASSKKGCGVGELFF. CDR3 bases: TGTGCCAGCAGCAAAAAGGGTTGCGGGGTCGGGGAGCTGTTTTTT.